The next 9 T cell receptor beta chains were all read from a single sample in a study of cytomegalovirus exposure and HLA in healthy donors. The PCR made use of 60 Vbeta and 13 Jbeta primers. TCRdb's table, derived via immunoSEQ multiplex PCR, lists solely in-frame clones and lacks some. The sample has about 180,000 clones; about four fifths are singletons. The sample consisted of PBMCs. Receptors were obtained from a man younger than 40 in good health and CMV-seropositive.

This chain connects TRBV28 to TRBJ2-5; D is possibly TRBD2 (5 bases). The CDR3 totals 14 residues. V was clipped by 5 bases and J by 0 bases, with 10 bases between them. Germline CDR1 reads MDHEN; CDR2 reads SYDVKM. The CDR3 here is CASSTQRNQETQYF. CDR3 DNA: TGTGCCAGCAGTACCCAGCGGAACCAAGAGACCCAGTACTTC.

The chain recombines TRBV5-4 with TRBJ1-1; the match to TRBD1 covers 8 bases. V shed 4 bases, J shed 6 bases, and the junction held 11 bases outside the gene matches. The CDR3 is 15 amino acids. Germline V lookup: CDR1 SGHNT, CDR2 YYREEE (reference sequence). CDR3 amino acids: CASSAKTGAGAEAFF. The CDR3 coding sequence is TGTGCCAGCAGCGCTAAGACAGGGGCCGGGGCTGAAGCTTTCTTT.

The V and J genes are TRBV4-3 and TRBJ2-7, with D maybe TRBD1 (7 bases). Trimming pared 1 base from V and 6 bases from J, leaving 19 bases between. Germline V gene sequence: CDR1 LGHNA, CDR2 YSLEER. CDR3 size: 16 residues. In DNA form, the CDR3 reads TGCGCCAGCAGCCAAGTAGGGGGCCCGGGGGACAGCGAGCAGTACTTC. Residues: CASSQVGGPGDSEQYF.

V is TRBV7-2 and J is TRBJ1-2; no clear D. From germline, CDR1 is SGHTA and CDR2 FQGNSA. CDR3 length: 14 amino acids. V was cut by 2 bases and J by 2 bases, with 9 bases left in between. The DNA for the CDR3 is TGTGCCAGCAGCTTATTCGCGGGGAACTATGGCTACACCTTC. Amino acids: CASSLFAGNYGYTF.

The J gene is TRBJ2-5, the V gene TRBV14; a weak D match, TRBD1 (6 bases). V was shortened by 0 bases and J by 6 bases, with 14 bases between the two germline ends. Germline values: CDR1 SGHDN, CDR2 FVKESK. The length of the CDR3 is 15 residues. CDR3 protein: CASSQDSRGSQTQYF. CDR3 nucleotides: TGTGCCAGCAGCCAAGACTCCAGGGGTTCGCAGACCCAGTACTTC.

The chain carries TRBV5-1 and TRBJ2-2; D is uncertain. Trimming removed 6 bases from V and 0 bases from J, with 9 bases in between. Per the germline V gene, CDR1 is SGHRS and CDR2 is YFSETQ. This CDR3 spans 14 amino acids. The CDR3 loop is CASTFESNTGELFF. The DNA for the CDR3 is TGCGCCAGCACCTTTGAGTCGAACACCGGGGAGCTGTTTTTT.

The chain uses TRBV7-3 and TRBJ2-5; TRBD1 matches 10 bases. Germline CDR1 reads SGHTA; CDR2 reads FQGTGA. After removal of 3 bases from V and 4 bases from J, the junction contained 5 bases not matched to a gene. This CDR3 is 15 amino acids long. The CDR3 region is CASSLGQGRPETQYF. CDR3 bases: TGTGCCAGCAGCTTGGGACAGGGGCGGCCAGAGACCCAGTACTTC.

The chain joins TRBV6-1 to TRBJ2-7; weak D call: TRBD1 (6 bases). CDR1 is MNHNS and CDR2 is SASEGT in the germline V gene. The V gene lost 6 bases and the J gene lost 7 bases, with 13 bases spanning the gap. The CDR3 runs 12 residues. The CDR3 nucleotides are TGTGCCAGCAGGGACAGCAACGCAGAGCAGTACTTC. Its translation is CASRDSNAEQYF.

The chain uses TRBV5-1 and TRBJ2-5, with TRBD2 matching over 8 bases. V gave up 4 bases and J gave up 5 bases; unmatched junction bases: 16. Germline CDR1 is SGHRS and CDR2 is YFSETQ. The CDR3 length is 17 residues. The CDR3 coding sequence is TGCGCCAGCAGCCCCCCGACTAGCGTATGGGAAATGGAGACCCAGTACTTC. Protein product: CASSPPTSVWEMETQYF.